A selection of T cell receptor beta chains follows, all from one sample in a study of regulatory T cells in long-lasting Graves disease. TCRdb reprocessed the multiplex PCR reads with MiXCR, giving one entry per CDR3 protein. The data contain approximately 480,000 distinct CDR3 sequences, 15% to 20% of them singletons. These same records also appear under a second study, on T cells in Graves' hyperthyroidism and ophthalmopathy.

Sequenced here: peripheral blood mononuclear cells (PBMCs), sampled at new diagnosis, from a patient treated with antithyroid drugs. The receptor set was obtained from a man aged 35 to 55 with Graves disease. CDR3s include the opening cysteine and the closing phenylalanine or tryptophan. D genes are given only for firm matches. Clone size is given for some rows only: seen once, a few or many times, or a class if the clone is expanded.

size | J | V | D | CDR3 | DNA
few | TRBJ2-2 | TRBV28 | . | CASSPNPRRSTGELFF | TGTGCCAGCAGCCCGAACCCGAGGAGAAGTACCGGGGAGCTGTTTTTT
. | TRBJ2-3 | TRBV19 | TRBD2 | CASSHRLAGGTDTQYF | TGTGCCAGTAGTCACAGACTAGCGGGAGGGACAGATACGCAGTATTTT
. | TRBJ1-1 | TRBV5-1 | TRBD1 | CASKGQGASEAFF | TGCGCCAGCAAGGGACAGGGGGCTTCTGAAGCTTTCTTT
many | TRBJ2-1 | TRBV12-3/TRBV12-4 | . | CASTVSLYNEQFF | TGTGCCAGCACCGTGTCCCTCTACAATGAGCAGTTCTTC
many | TRBJ2-1 | TRBV7-2 | TRBD1 | CASTRDRGIYNEQFF | TGTGCCAGCACAAGGGACAGGGGGATTTACAATGAGCAGTTCTTC
many | TRBJ1-2 | TRBV7-2 | . | CASSLSYGGPRGYTF | TGTGCCAGCAGCTTAAGTTATGGGGGGCCGAGAGGCTACACCTTC
. | TRBJ2-7 | TRBV7-8 | . | CASSLASVQVLLSHEQYF | TGTGCCAGCAGCTTAGCATCCGTACAGGTCCTACTCTCCCACGAGCAGTACTTC
. | TRBJ2-2 | TRBV2 | TRBD1 | CASSEPGAGGLTGELFF | TGTGCCAGCAGTGAGCCAGGGGCAGGGGGCCTCACCGGGGAGCTGTTTTTT
many | TRBJ1-2 | TRBV28 | . | CASSLGARLYGYTF | TGTGCCAGCAGTTTGGGGGCCCGCCTATATGGCTACACCTTC
many | TRBJ1-1 | TRBV7-2 | . | CASSPLLFEMNTEAFF | TGTGCCAGCAGCCCCTTGCTTTTTGAGATGAACACTGAAGCTTTCTTT
many | TRBJ2-7 | TRBV11-2 | TRBD2 | CASSLVVSGGRASYEQYF | TGTGCCAGCAGCTTAGTCGTCTCCGGCGGGAGGGCGTCCTACGAGCAGTACTTC
many | TRBJ2-2 | TRBV5-1 | TRBD2 | CASSLMVAGASGELFF | TGCGCCAGCAGCTTGATGGTAGCGGGAGCTTCCGGGGAGCTGTTTTTT
many | TRBJ1-2 | TRBV29-1 | TRBD1 | CSVVGTGNDGYTF | TGCAGCGTTGTTGGGACAGGGAACGATGGCTACACCTTC
many | TRBJ2-7 | TRBV27 | . | CASSRGMEEQYF | TGTGCCAGCAGTCGGGGAATGGAGGAGCAGTACTTC
few | TRBJ1-5 | TRBV6-1 | . | CASSGENYQPQHF | TGTGCCAGCAGTGGCGAAAATTATCAGCCCCAGCATTTT
many | TRBJ2-5 | TRBV20-1 | TRBD2 | CSAVSGREIGETQYF | TGCAGTGCTGTTAGCGGGAGGGAAATAGGAGAGACCCAGTACTTC
many | TRBJ2-1 | TRBV10-1 | TRBD1 | CASSESASGQGYNEQFF | TGCGCCAGCAGTGAGTCGGCATCGGGACAGGGGTACAATGAGCAGTTCTTC
. | TRBJ2-6 | TRBV5-1 | TRBD2 | CASSLGTSSSGANVLTF | TGCGCCAGCAGCTTGGGGACTAGTTCCTCTGGGGCCAACGTCCTGACTTTC
. | TRBJ2-6 | TRBV5-1 | . | CASSMTRTRNPGANVLTF | TGCGCCAGCAGCATGACACGGACCAGGAACCCTGGGGCCAACGTCCTGACTTTC
many | TRBJ2-3 | TRBV27 | . | CASSVAVSTDTQYF | TGTGCCAGCTCGGTTGCGGTTAGCACAGATACGCAGTATTTT
few | TRBJ1-5 | TRBV6-1 | . | CASRGPGRGGEKTQPQHF | TGTGCCAGCAGGGGACCGGGGCGGGGAGGGGAAAAGACTCAGCCCCAGCATTTT
many | TRBJ1-3 | TRBV12-3/TRBV12-4 | . | CASSRPSGQTGDTIYF | TGTGCCAGCAGTCGTCCTTCTGGACAAACGGGCGACACCATATATTTT
many | TRBJ2-3 | TRBV7-2 | . | CASSLRKMGDTQYF | TGTGCCAGCAGCTTAAGAAAAATGGGAGATACGCAGTATTTT
many | TRBJ2-1 | TRBV11-1 | TRBD1 | CASSRTGGSYNEQFF | TGTGCCAGCAGCCGGACAGGGGGATCCTACAATGAGCAGTTCTTC
few | TRBJ2-2 | TRBV19 | . | CASSIGAGVGTGELFF | TGTGCCAGTAGTATTGGAGCAGGGGTCGGGACCGGGGAGCTGTTTTTT
many | TRBJ1-5 | TRBV3-1 | . | CASSQARSHQPQHF | TGTGCCAGCAGCCAAGCCCGCAGCCATCAGCCCCAGCATTTT
many | TRBJ1-5 | TRBV11-2 | . | CASSLREGGNQPQHF | TGTGCCAGCAGCTTACGTGAGGGTGGGAATCAGCCCCAGCATTTT
few | TRBJ2-1 | TRBV4-1 | . | CASSQDPQRNYNEQFF | TGCGCCAGCAGCCAAGATCCCCAGCGGAACTACAATGAGCAGTTCTTC
few | TRBJ2-5 | TRBV7-9 | TRBD2 | CASSIPSGRAEETQYF | TGTGCCAGCAGCATTCCTAGCGGGAGGGCCGAAGAGACCCAGTACTTC
few | TRBJ1-6 | TRBV9 | . | CASSVEPRQNSPLHF | TGTGCCAGCAGCGTAGAACCGAGACAGAATTCACCCCTCCACTTT
many | TRBJ2-7 | TRBV24-1 | TRBD1 | CAVEGQGPEEQYF | TGTGCCGTAGAGGGACAGGGTCCGGAGGAGCAGTACTTC
many | TRBJ1-3 | TRBV30 | . | CAWSVLPGAHGNTIYF | TGTGCCTGGAGTGTACTCCCCGGTGCACATGGAAACACCATATATTTT
. | TRBJ2-2 | TRBV5-5 | TRBD2 | CASSRTSGKGANTGELFF | TGTGCCAGCAGCAGGACTAGCGGGAAAGGAGCGAACACCGGGGAGCTGTTTTTT
few | TRBJ2-7 | TRBV25-1 | . | CASSEFGQGRSYEQYF | TGTGCCAGCAGTGAATTCGGGCAGGGGAGGTCCTACGAGCAGTACTTC
many | TRBJ1-2 | TRBV6-1 | . | CASRDSNYGYTF | TGTGCCAGCAGAGACAGTAACTATGGCTACACCTTC
many | TRBJ2-1 | TRBV12-3/TRBV12-4 | . | CASSLIDAPRNEQFF | TGTGCCAGCAGTCTTATAGACGCACCCCGCAATGAGCAGTTCTTC